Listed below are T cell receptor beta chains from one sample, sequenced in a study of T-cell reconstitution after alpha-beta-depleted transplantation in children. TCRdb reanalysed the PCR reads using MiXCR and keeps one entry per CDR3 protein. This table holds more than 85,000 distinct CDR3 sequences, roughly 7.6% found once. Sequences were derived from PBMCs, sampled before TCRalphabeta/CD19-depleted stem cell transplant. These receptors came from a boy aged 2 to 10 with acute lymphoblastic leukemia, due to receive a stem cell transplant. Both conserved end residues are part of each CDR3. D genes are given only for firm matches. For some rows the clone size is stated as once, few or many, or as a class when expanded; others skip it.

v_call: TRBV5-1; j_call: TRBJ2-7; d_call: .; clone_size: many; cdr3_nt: TGCGCCAGCAGCTCGGGCGGGGTCTCCTACGAGCAGTACTTC; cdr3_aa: CASSSGGVSYEQYF
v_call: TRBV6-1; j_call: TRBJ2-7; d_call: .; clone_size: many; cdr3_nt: TGTGCCAGCAGCCTCCGGGACACCGCCTCCTACGAGCAGTACTTC; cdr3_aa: CASSLRDTASYEQYF
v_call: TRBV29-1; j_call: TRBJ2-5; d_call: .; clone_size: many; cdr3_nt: TGCAGCGTTGACAGGGCAGAGACCCAGTACTTC; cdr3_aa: CSVDRAETQYF
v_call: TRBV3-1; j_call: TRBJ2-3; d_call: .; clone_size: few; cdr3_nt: TGTGCCAGCAGTCATTTGACTAGCACAGATACGCAGTATTTT; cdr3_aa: CASSHLTSTDTQYF
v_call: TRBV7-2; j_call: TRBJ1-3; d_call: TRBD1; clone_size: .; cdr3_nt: TGTGCCAGCAGCGAATTCGAACAGGGGGCTGGAAACACCATATATTTT; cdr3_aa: CASSEFEQGAGNTIYF
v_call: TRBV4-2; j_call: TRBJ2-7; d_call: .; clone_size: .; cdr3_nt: TGTGCCAGCAGCCCGGGACAAGACTTCCCCTACGAGCAGTACTTC; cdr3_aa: CASSPGQDFPYEQYF
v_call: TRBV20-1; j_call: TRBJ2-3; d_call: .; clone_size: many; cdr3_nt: TGCAGTGCTAGAGATGTCACGGGCGGAGATACGCAGTATTTT; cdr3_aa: CSARDVTGGDTQYF
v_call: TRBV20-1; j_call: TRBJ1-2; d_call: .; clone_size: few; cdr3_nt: TGCAGTGCGAAACTACAGGACCGAAACTATGGCTACACCTTC; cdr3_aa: CSAKLQDRNYGYTF
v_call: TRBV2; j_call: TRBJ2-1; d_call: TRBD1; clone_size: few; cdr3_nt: TGTGCCAGCGGCGACAGGGGGCTAGGCCCGCAGTTCTTC; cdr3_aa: CASGDRGLGPQFF
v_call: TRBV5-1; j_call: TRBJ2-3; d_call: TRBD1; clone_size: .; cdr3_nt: TGCGCCAGCACTCATCCAGGGACAGGGACCCTCACAGATACGCAGTATTTT; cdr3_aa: CASTHPGTGTLTDTQYF
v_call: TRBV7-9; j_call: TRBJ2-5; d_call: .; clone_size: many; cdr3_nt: TGTGCCAGCAGCCCTCGACTGCATCAAGAGACCCAGTACTTC; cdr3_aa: CASSPRLHQETQYF
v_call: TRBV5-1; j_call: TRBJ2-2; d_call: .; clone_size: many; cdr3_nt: TGCGCCAGCAGCTTAGAGGGGAACACCGGGGAGCTGTTTTTT; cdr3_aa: CASSLEGNTGELFF
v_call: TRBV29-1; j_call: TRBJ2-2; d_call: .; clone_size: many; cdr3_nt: TGCAGCGTTGGTCTATGGCCCGGGGAGCTGTTTTTT; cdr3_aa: CSVGLWPGELFF
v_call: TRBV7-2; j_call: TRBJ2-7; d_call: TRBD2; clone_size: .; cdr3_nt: TGTGCCAGCAGCTTAACGTGGGGGGGGGAATTCCCCTACGAGCAGTACTTC; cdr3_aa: CASSLTWGGEFPYEQYF
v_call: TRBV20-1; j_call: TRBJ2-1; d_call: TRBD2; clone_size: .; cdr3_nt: TGCAGTGCTCACACCATCGGAGCGGGGGATTACAATGAGCAGTTCTTC; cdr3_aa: CSAHTIGAGDYNEQFF
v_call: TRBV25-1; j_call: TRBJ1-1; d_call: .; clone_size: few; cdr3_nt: TGTGCCAGCAGTGGTGGTAGGGGTATTGTGGGCACTGAAGCTTTCTTT; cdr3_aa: CASSGGRGIVGTEAFF
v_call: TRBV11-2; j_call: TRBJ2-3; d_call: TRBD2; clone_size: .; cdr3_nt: TGTGCCAGCAGCTTACTACTAAGAAGCGGGGGGGCACGGGATACGCAGTATTTT; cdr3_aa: CASSLLLRSGGARDTQYF
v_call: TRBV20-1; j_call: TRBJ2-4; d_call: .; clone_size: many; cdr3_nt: TGCAGTGCCCCGAATGTTGGACAGCTTGGGTCCAAAAACATTCAGTACTTC; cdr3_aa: CSAPNVGQLGSKNIQYF
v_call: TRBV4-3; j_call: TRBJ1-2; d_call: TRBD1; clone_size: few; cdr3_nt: TGCGCCAGCAGCCAAGTACCGAGGACAGGGGCGTATGGCTACACCTTC; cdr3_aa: CASSQVPRTGAYGYTF
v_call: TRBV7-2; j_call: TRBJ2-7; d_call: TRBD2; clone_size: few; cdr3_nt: TGTGCCAGCAGCACGACGTCCCTAGCGGGCGTCCCCTACGAGCAGTACTTC; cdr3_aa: CASSTTSLAGVPYEQYF
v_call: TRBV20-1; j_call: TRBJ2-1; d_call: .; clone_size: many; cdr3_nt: TGCAGTGCTAGCCGAGACTACAATGAGCAGTTCTTC; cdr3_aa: CSASRDYNEQFF
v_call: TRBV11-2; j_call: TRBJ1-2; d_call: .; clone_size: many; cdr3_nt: TGTGCCAGCAGCCAGGACTATGGCTACACCTTC; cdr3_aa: CASSQDYGYTF
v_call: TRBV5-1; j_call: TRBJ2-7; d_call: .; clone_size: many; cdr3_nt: TGCGCCAGCAGCTTGGCTCCGGGGGCGCTCTACGAGCAGTACTTC; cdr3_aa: CASSLAPGALYEQYF
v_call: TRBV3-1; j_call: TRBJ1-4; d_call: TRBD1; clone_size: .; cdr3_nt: TGTGCCTTCTGTTTCAAGGGCAGGGGGGCAACTAATGAAAAACTGTTTTTT; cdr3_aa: CAFCFKGRGATNEKLFF
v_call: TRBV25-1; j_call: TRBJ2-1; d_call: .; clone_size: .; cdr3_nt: TGTGCCAGCAGTGAATCTGGTGAGCAGTTCTTC; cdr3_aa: CASSESGEQFF
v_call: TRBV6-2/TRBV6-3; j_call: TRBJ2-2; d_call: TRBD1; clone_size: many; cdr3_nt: TGTGCCAGCAGAGATCCGGGACAGGGGGCTATCGGGGAGCTGTTTTTT; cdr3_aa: CASRDPGQGAIGELFF
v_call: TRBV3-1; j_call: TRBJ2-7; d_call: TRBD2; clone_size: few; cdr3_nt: TGTGCCAGCAGCCCGGAAGCTAGCGGGGGCGCCGGCTCCTACGAGCAGTACTTC; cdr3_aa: CASSPEASGGAGSYEQYF
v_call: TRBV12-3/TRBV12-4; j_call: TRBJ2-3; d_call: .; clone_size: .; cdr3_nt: TGTGCCAGCTGTTTATTCTCCCTCTCAGGGGGGCTCACAGATACGCAGTATTTT; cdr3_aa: CASCLFSLSGGLTDTQYF
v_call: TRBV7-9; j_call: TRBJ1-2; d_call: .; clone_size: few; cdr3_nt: TGTGCCAGCAGCCCCCAAACAGGGACCTATGGCTACACCTTC; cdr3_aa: CASSPQTGTYGYTF
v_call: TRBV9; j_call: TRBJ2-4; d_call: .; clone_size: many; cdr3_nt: TGTGCCAGCAGCCCGAGTGGGGTAGCCAAAAACATTCAGTACTTC; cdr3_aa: CASSPSGVAKNIQYF
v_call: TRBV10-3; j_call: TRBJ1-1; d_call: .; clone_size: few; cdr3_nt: TGTGCCATCAGTGATCAAGGGTCAAAAGCTTTCTTT; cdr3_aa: CAISDQGSKAFF
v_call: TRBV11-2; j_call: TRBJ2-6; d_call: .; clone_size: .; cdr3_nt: TGTGCCAGCAGCTTCGGTCCTGGCAGGGGACCATCTGGGGCCAACGTCCTGACTTTC; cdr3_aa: CASSFGPGRGPSGANVLTF
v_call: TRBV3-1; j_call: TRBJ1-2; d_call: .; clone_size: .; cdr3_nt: TGTGCCTCCTCCAACAAGTCCTATGGCTACACCTTC; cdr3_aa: CASSNKSYGYTF
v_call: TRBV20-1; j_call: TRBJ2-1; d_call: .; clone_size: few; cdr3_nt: TGCAGTGCTAGGGGATACGGGGCAGGGCGCAACAATGAGCAGTTCTTC; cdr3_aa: CSARGYGAGRNNEQFF
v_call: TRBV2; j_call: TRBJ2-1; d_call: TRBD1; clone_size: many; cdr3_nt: TGTGCCAGCAGTGGGGACAGGGGGCGGCAGTTCTTC; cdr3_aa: CASSGDRGRQFF
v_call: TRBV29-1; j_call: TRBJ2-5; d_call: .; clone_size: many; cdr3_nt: TGCAGCGTCCAGAGGGCAGGGAGGGAGACCCAGTACTTC; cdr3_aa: CSVQRAGRETQYF
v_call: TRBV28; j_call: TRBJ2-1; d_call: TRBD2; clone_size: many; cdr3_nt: TGTGCCAGCAGTCGCGGACTAGCGGGGGGCTACAATGAGCAGTTCTTC; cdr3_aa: CASSRGLAGGYNEQFF
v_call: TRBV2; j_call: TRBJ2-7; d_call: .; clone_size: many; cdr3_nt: TGTGCCAGTACGGACAGAGACGAGCAGTACTTC; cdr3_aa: CASTDRDEQYF
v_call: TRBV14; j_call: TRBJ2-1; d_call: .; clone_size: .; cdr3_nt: TGTGCCAGCAGCGCATACATGACAGCACAGAATGAGCAGTTCTTC; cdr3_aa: CASSAYMTAQNEQFF
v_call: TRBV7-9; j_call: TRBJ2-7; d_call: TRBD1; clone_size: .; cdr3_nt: TGTGCCAGCAGCTCGAACAGGGGGCTCTTCTCCTACGAGCAGTACTTC; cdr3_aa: CASSSNRGLFSYEQYF
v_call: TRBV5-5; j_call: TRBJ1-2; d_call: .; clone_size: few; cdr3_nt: TGTGCCAGCACCACCTCCGGGGACTATGGCTACACCTTC; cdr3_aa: CASTTSGDYGYTF
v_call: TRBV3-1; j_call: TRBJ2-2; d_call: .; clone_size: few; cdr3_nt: TGTGCCAGCAGCCCTTCAAGGGGCACCGGGGAGCTGTTTTTT; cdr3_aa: CASSPSRGTGELFF
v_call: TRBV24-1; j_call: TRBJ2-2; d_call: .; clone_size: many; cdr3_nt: TGTGCCACCAGTGATCAGGGCCGGAACACCGGGGAGCTGTTTTTT; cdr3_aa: CATSDQGRNTGELFF
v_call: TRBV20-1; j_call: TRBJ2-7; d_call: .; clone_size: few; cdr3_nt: TGCAGTGCTAGAGGTGGGCTCAGGAACGAGCAGTACTTC; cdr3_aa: CSARGGLRNEQYF
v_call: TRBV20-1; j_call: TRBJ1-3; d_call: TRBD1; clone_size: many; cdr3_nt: TGCAGTGCTTTGTCGACCGACAGGGTTGGAAACACCATATATTTT; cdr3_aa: CSALSTDRVGNTIYF
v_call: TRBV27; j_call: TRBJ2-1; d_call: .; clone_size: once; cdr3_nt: TGTGCCAGCAGTGCTTACGGGGAGAGGGGCTCCTACTATGAGCAGTTCTTC; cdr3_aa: CASSAYGERGSYYEQFF
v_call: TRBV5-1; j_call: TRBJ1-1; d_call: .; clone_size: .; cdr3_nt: TGCGCCAGCTCGGGGGGGATGAATGCTTTCTTT; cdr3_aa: CASSGGMNAFF
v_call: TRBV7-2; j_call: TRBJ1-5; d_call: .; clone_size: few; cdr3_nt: TGTGCCAGCAGCACTAGAGGGGAACAGCCCCAGCATTTT; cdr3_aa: CASSTRGEQPQHF
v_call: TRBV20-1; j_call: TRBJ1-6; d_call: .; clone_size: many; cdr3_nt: TGCAGTGCTACCGACGGGGGAGACTATAATTCACCCCTCCACTTT; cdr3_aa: CSATDGGDYNSPLHF
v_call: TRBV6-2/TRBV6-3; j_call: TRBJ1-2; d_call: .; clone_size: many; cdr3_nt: TGTGCCAGCAGTACCCTTCGTGCCCCCTCTGGCTACACCTTC; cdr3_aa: CASSTLRAPSGYTF